A single sample is the source of the 14 T cell receptor beta chains below, sequenced in a study of response to subunit inactivated influenza vaccine. TCRdb re-derived calls from the RT-PCR reads in MiXCR, one entry per CDR3 protein. The table includes approximately 500,000 distinct CDR3 sequences, approximately 24% detected once. The same sample was also used in a study of T cells expressing NK-cell markers. That study reports: With UMIs, 5'RACE template switching was used to make TCR beta cDNA.

This sample comprised CD4+ T cells sorted from PBMCs, obtained 11 to 12 days after vaccination. The receptors were gathered from a man aged 45 to 65 who received an inactivated influenza vaccine.

The CDR3 reads CASSTRDRAPTNEKLFF. CDR3 in DNA: TGTGCCAGCAGCACCCGTGACAGGGCCCCAACTAATGAAAAACTGTTTTTT. This chain joins TRBV7-9 and TRBJ1-4; 7 positions agree with TRBD1. This CDR3 comprises 17 residues. V shed 5 bases, J shed 0 bases, and the junction held 9 bases outside the gene matches. CDR1 and CDR2 (germline): SEHNR, FQNEAQ (reference sequence).

This clonotype was seen a handful of times. The chain has TRBV9 and TRBJ2-1, with D hard to call. The CDR3 length is 13 residues. Germline V gives CDR1 SGDLS, CDR2 YYNGEE. V lost 0 bases to trimming and J lost 8 bases, with 9 bases between them. CDR3 sequence: CASSVVERYEQFF. CDR3 sequence (DNA): TGTGCCAGCAGCGTAGTGGAGCGATATGAGCAGTTCTTC.

CDR3 DNA sequence: TGCGCCAGCAGCTGGGCGACAGGGATGAACTACAATGAGCAGTTCTTC. Protein: CASSWATGMNYNEQFF. This sequence joins TRBV5-1 and TRBJ2-1, with 7 bases identical to TRBD1. This CDR3 comprises 16 residues. The V segment lost 3 bases and the J segment 3 bases; nucleotides outside the gene matches: 9. The germline V gene encodes CDR1 SGHRS and CDR2 YFSETQ.

The sample holds a few counts of this clonotype. The chain combines TRBV4-2 with TRBJ2-5, with 7 bases identical to TRBD2. The CDR3 consists of 14 residues. V dropped 0 bases and J dropped 4; count of bases not matched to a gene: 2. Germline-derived CDR1 and CDR2 are LGHNA and YNFKEQ. The CDR3 here is CASSQDAGVETQYF. The CDR3 DNA reads TGTGCCAGCAGCCAAGATGCGGGAGTAGAGACCCAGTACTTC.

The DNA for the CDR3 is TGTGCCAGTAGTATTTTAAGGGACAGCATCAGGAACACCGGGGAGCTGTTTTTT. Translating gives CASSILRDSIRNTGELFF. This chain uses TRBV19 with TRBJ2-2; 7 nucleotides align to TRBD1. CDR3 length: 18 amino acids. After removal of 3 bases from V and 1 base from J, the junction contained 11 bases not matched to a gene. Germline V gives CDR1 LNHDA, CDR2 SQIVND (reference sequence).

The chain has TRBV15 and TRBJ2-7; D could derive from TRBD1 or TRBD2 (5 bases each). The germline gives CDR1 LNHNV, CDR2 YYDKDF (reference sequence). The CDR3 has 20 amino acids. V was pared by 2 bases and J by 0 bases, with 26 bases between. CDR3 protein: CATSRLKLPPGPTPSYEQYF. As DNA, the CDR3 is TGTGCCACCAGCAGACTTAAACTCCCCCCGGGACCCACACCCTCCTACGAGCAGTACTTC.

The chain combines TRBV7-9 with TRBJ1-1, with D tentatively TRBD1 (5 bases). The CDR3 covers 14 residues. Germline-derived CDR1 and CDR2 are SEHNR and FQNEAQ (reference sequence). V was shortened by 1 base and J by 7 bases, with 13 bases between the two germline ends. CDR3 residues: CASSLVSRASEAFF. The CDR3 DNA follows: TGTGCCAGCAGCTTAGTGAGCAGGGCTAGTGAAGCTTTCTTT.

The rearrangement uses TRBV6-2 or TRBV6-3 and TRBJ2-2; D uncertain. The germline V gene encodes CDR1 MNHEY and CDR2 SVGEGT. The CDR3 has 17 residues. V was clipped by 0 bases and J by 2 bases, with 13 bases between them. CDR3 residues: CASSYSFSAANTGELFF. The CDR3 DNA sequence: TGTGCCAGCAGTTACTCCTTTTCGGCAGCCAACACCGGGGAGCTGTTTTTT.

In its sample, this clonotype was seen many times. This chain joins TRBV9 and TRBJ2-5; D uncertain. V was clipped by 0 bases and J by 5 bases, with 8 bases between them. Germline V lookup: CDR1 SGDLS, CDR2 YYNGEE. The CDR3 is 13 residues long. CDR3: CASSVDAPETQYF. As DNA, the CDR3 is TGTGCCAGCAGCGTAGACGCGCCTGAGACCCAGTACTTC.

This clonotype was counted only a few times. The J gene is TRBJ1-2, the V gene TRBV29-1, with D unresolved. V lost 3 bases, J lost 5 bases, and 7 bases lay in between. This CDR3 is built from 11 residues. Germline CDR1 and CDR2: SQVTM and ANQGSEA. CDR3 in DNA: TGCAGCGTTGACGGCGGTTATGGCTACACCTTC. It yields the protein CSVDGGYGYTF. Looking up the rest from reference TRBV29-1 and TRBJ1-2 gives the full variable domain: SAVISQKPSRDICQRGTSLTIQCQVDSQVTMMFWYRQQPGQSLTLIATANQGSEATYESGFVIDKFPISRPNLTFSTLTVSNMSPEDSSIYLCSVDGGYGYTFGSGTRLTVV.

This clonotype was seen a few times. V usage is TRBV4-2 and J usage is TRBJ2-2; D is unresolved. This CDR3 has 13 amino acids. Germline CDR1 LGHNA, CDR2 YNFKEQ. V lost 4 bases, J lost 8 bases, and 11 bases lay in between. The CDR3 protein is CASSPPRAGELFF. CDR3 sequence (DNA): TGTGCCAGCAGCCCCCCCCGGGCGGGGGAGCTGTTTTTT.

This clonotype was seen a handful of times. The chain is built from TRBV5-6 and TRBJ2-6, with 7 bases aligning to TRBD1. CDR1 is SGHDT, CDR2 YYEEEE, per germline. Losses at the gene ends were 4 bases for V and 0 bases for J; bases not matched to a gene: 7. The CDR3 extends over 17 amino acids. The CDR3 reads CASSQRRDSSGANVLTF. CDR3 coding DNA: TGTGCCAGCAGCCAACGCCGGGACAGCTCTGGGGCCAACGTCCTGACTTTC.

The count of this clonotype is one. Compared with germline, one end of the junction differs, possibly owing to a read error. The rearrangement uses TRBV5-1 and TRBJ2-3; weak D call: TRBD2 (5 bases). The CDR3 runs 14 residues. Germline V gene data show CDR1 as SGHRS and CDR2 as YFSETQ. DNA of the CDR3: TGCGACAGCAGTAAGTCTAGCAGCACAGATACGCAGTATTTT. It specifies CDSSKSSSTDTQYF.

The V call is TRBV4-1, the J call TRBJ2-7; D unclear. Germline V gives CDR1 MGHRA, CDR2 YSYEKL. Trimming removed 2 bases at V and 3 bases at J, with 11 bases between. The CDR3 has 14 residues. CDR3 sequence reads: CASSQPSTYYEQYF. The CDR3 region has the DNA TGCGCCAGCAGCCAACCCAGCACCTACTACGAGCAGTACTTC.